Below, 14 T cell receptor beta chains from the same sample are listed, as sequenced in a study of beta chain features in type 1 diabetes. Study-wide results and caveats: A moderate, significant TCRB CDR3 shortening appeared in type 1 diabetes across four CD4+ subsets.

These receptors' antigens are unknown. All of the isolated RNA was reverse transcribed, so expressed TCRB transcripts were sequenced. Only in-frame clones appear in the TCRdb table, and some are missing; sequencing was by immunoSEQ multiplex PCR. The profile shows around 710,000 clones, over 10% of them singletons. Source material: naive CD4+ T cells from blood. These receptors all stem from a man younger than 40 with type 1 diabetes.

This rearrangement joins TRBV28 to TRBJ2-7; the match to TRBD1 covers 7 bases. The V gene's germline CDR1 is MDHEN and CDR2 SYDVKM. There are 14 residues in the CDR3. J gave up 2 bases and V 5 bases, and 6 bases lay outside the gene matches. Written as DNA, the CDR3 is TGTGCCAGCAGTGTAGGACAGGCAACCTACGAGCAGTACTTC. Residues: CASSVGQATYEQYF.

This clone has more than one count but fewer than ten. The chain has TRBV29-1 and TRBJ1-3; D is uncertain. This CDR3 is 14 amino acids long. Germline values: CDR1 SQVTM, CDR2 ANQGSEA. The germline V and J ends were trimmed by 6 bases and 1 base, with 13 bases remaining between them. The CDR3 region is CSVITRTSGNTIYF. In DNA form, the CDR3 reads TGCAGCGTCATTACTCGGACGTCTGGAAACACCATATATTTT.

This clone was counted a few times. V is TRBV16 and J is TRBJ2-7; the match to TRBD1 covers 9 bases. This CDR3 comprises 15 residues. J gave up 3 bases and V 5 bases, and 8 bases lay outside the gene matches. CDR1 is KGHSY, CDR2 FQNENV, per germline. The CDR3 region is CASSYGQGLFYEQYF. CDR3 nucleotides: TGTGCCAGCAGCTATGGACAGGGGCTCTTCTACGAGCAGTACTTC.

The gene calls are TRBV6-1 and TRBJ1-6; no definite D call. Between the trimmed V and J ends, which lost 5 bases and 8 bases, there was a span of 13 bases. The length of the CDR3 is 14 residues. CDR1 MNHNS and CDR2 SASEGT come from the germline V gene. CDR3 loop: CASSSQVWDSPLHF. In DNA, the CDR3 is TGTGCCAGCAGTTCCCAGGTCTGGGATTCACCCCTCCACTTT.

The chain joins TRBV2 to TRBJ2-3, with D hard to call. This CDR3 is built from 20 residues. The germline gives CDR1 SNHLY, CDR2 FYNNEI. With 1 base removed from V and 6 bases from J, the gap between germline ends came to 29 bases. The CDR3 bases are TGTGCCAGCAGTGAAGATGGGCGAGTGGGCGACCTCCTACTACGGGATACGCAGTATTTT. As protein: CASSEDGRVGDLLLRDTQYF.

This clone has only a few counts. This sample also contains other DNA sequences that code for the same CDR3. The rearrangement joins TRBV5-1 to TRBJ1-4; D may be TRBD1 (5 bases). Germline loops: CDR1 SGHRS, CDR2 YFSETQ. V was clipped by 1 base and J by 1 base, with 5 bases between them. The CDR3 is 14 residues long. CDR3 in amino acids: CASSLTGTNEKLFF. DNA of the CDR3: TGCGCCAGCAGCTTGACAGGAACTAATGAAAAACTGTTTTTT.

The rearrangement links TRBV7-2 to TRBJ2-3; 7 positions match TRBD2. CDR1 is SGHTA, CDR2 FQGNSA, per germline. The V segment lost 0 bases and the J segment 4 bases; nucleotides outside the gene matches: 4. CDR3 length: 15 amino acids. CDR3 in DNA: TGTGCCAGCAGCTTAGCGGCAGGGAGGGCAGATACGCAGTATTTT. Its translation: CASSLAAGRADTQYF.

This clone showed up just a few times. This chain connects TRBV14 to TRBJ1-1; D is unresolved. The CDR3 is made up of 13 amino acids. The V and J ends lost 5 bases and 3 bases respectively, with 10 bases between them. Germline V CDR1 and CDR2: SGHDN, FVKESK. CDR3 sequence (DNA): TGTGCCAGCAGCTCTCCGGTGGACACTGAAGCTTTCTTT. Translating it yields CASSSPVDTEAFF.

This chain joins TRBV7-2 and TRBJ2-6; D tentatively fits TRBD1 or TRBD2 (5 bases each). Germline values: CDR1 SGHTA, CDR2 FQGNSA. This CDR3 has 16 residues. V was clipped by 3 bases and J by 2 bases, with 11 bases between them. The CDR3 nucleotides read TGTGCCAGCAGCTTGGGCCTGGGGGCTGGGGCCAACGTCCTGACTTTC. This sequence encodes CASSLGLGAGANVLTF.

This clone has a handful of counts. The CDR3 reads CASTPYPQGLSYEQYF. Written as DNA, the CDR3 is TGTGCCAGCACCCCCTATCCTCAGGGACTCTCCTACGAGCAGTACTTC. J is TRBJ2-7 and V is TRBV11-2; D might be TRBD2 (6 bases). V was trimmed by 7 bases and J by 0 bases, leaving 19 bases between them. The germline V gene encodes CDR1 SGHAT and CDR2 FQNNGV. This CDR3 region has 16 residues. Combining the CDR3 with reference TRBV11-2 and TRBJ2-7 gives the whole variable domain EAGVAQSPRYKIIEKRQSVAFWCNPISGHATLYWYQQILGQGPKLLIQFQNNGVVDDSQLPKDRFSAERLKGVDSTLKIQPAKLEDSAVYLCASTPYPQGLSYEQYFGPGTRLTVT.

Notes on this clone: Mismatch with germline at one junction end may stem from a read error. The rearrangement joins TRBV19 to TRBJ2-2; no clear D. The germline CDR1 and CDR2 sequences are LNHDA and SQIVND (reference sequence). The CDR3 loop spans 15 amino acids. CDR3 DNA sequence: TGTGCCAGTAGTATTCAGGATGGGAACCCCGGGGAGCTGTTTTTT. Residues: CASSIQDGNPGELFF.

The rearrangement uses TRBV7-9 and TRBJ1-1; D is undetermined. Germline V gene lookup returns CDR1 SEHNR and CDR2 FQNEAQ (reference sequence). With 5 bases removed from V and 8 bases from J, the gap between germline ends came to 9 bases. The CDR3 extends over 11 amino acids. The DNA for the CDR3 is TGTGCCAGCAGCCCTGGTTCAGAAGCTTTCTTT. This codes for CASSPGSEAFF.

This clone was picked up a small number of times. The chain combines TRBV5-1 with TRBJ2-3; a possible D gene is TRBD1 (5 bases). The germline gives CDR1 SGHRS, CDR2 YFSETQ. This CDR3 contains 14 residues. Trimming pared 6 bases from V and 0 bases from J, leaving 11 bases between. The CDR3 DNA reads as TGCGCCAGCACCTCATGGACAAGCACAGATACGCAGTATTTT. This translates into CASTSWTSTDTQYF.

The chain combines TRBV5-6 with TRBJ2-2; 7 nucleotides align to TRBD2. The CDR3 totals 15 residues. V trimming: 2 bases; J trimming: 6 bases; junction bases outside the gene matches: 7. Germline loops: CDR1 SGHDT, CDR2 YYEEEE. The CDR3 here is CASSFPMTSSGELFF. CDR3 in DNA: TGTGCCAGCAGCTTTCCCATGACTAGCTCCGGGGAGCTGTTTTTT.